This T cell receptor beta chain was identified in a study of blood T cell repertoires in COVID-19. Study-level background: Samples representing acute and convalescent COVID-19 were sourced from the United States, Italy and Spain. Sample material is recorded as cDNA or gDNA derived from T cells, B-cell-depleted T cells, or PBMCs.

Original processing methods: Reference gene primer amplification yielded estimated nucleated cell counts. The method was immunoSEQ multiplex PCR; TCRdb's version includes in-frame clones alone and lacks a portion of them. The V and J calls and clone size come from that table; D and trimming were worked out from the DNA. Here the sample spans some 250,000 clones, over 80% being singletons. The sample was peripheral blood. The TCR sequence derives from a man under 40 who had recovered from COVID-19.

CDR3 DNA sequence: TGCAGCGTTCCCACAGGGCCCGTAGAGACCCAGTACTTC. It yields the protein CSVPTGPVETQYF. This rearrangement joins TRBV29-1 to TRBJ2-5, with D perhaps TRBD1 (6 bases). The CDR3 runs to 13 residues. Germline V CDR1 and CDR2: SQVTM, ANQGSEA. Trimming cost V 5 bases and J 4 bases, with 14 bases left between them.